This T cell receptor (beta chain) was captured in a study of blood T cell repertoires in COVID-19. Germline lookup yields CDR1 MNHNS and CDR2 SASEGT. This CDR3 has 16 residues. V lost 2 bases and J 5 bases, leaving 18 bases between the germline ends. Libraries were prepared by immunoSEQ multiplex PCR; TCRdb keeps only in-frame clonotypes and omits some of them. Of about 170,000 clones in the sample, around 84% are singletons; the top ten hold about 14%. V and J are TRBV6-1 and TRBJ1-1; D is unclear. This clonotype originated in a woman in her 70s with COVID-19, enrolled during active disease. The specimen was peripheral blood. DNA for the CDR3: TGTGCCAGCAGTGAATATCCGCCCAGGCTTCGGACTGAAGCTTTCTTT. Amino acid sequence: CASSEYPPRLRTEAFF.